The 2 T cell receptor beta chains given below trace back to one sample, sequenced in a study of T cells in women clearing cervical HPV infection. Libraries were prepared by immunoSEQ multiplex PCR; TCRdb keeps only in-frame clonotypes and omits some of them. This table holds roughly 35,000 clones. Sequenced input: blood buffy coat. The receptor set was obtained from a woman between 18 and 69 years old with a cervical HPV16 infection that either progressed to CIN3+ or cleared (not recorded which).

Note on this clone: With the read ending 3 residues before the CDR3 end, the germline J gene is used to fill in that end. This sequence joins TRBV29-1 and TRBJ1-1, with D possibly matching TRBD1 (5 bases). The CDR3 loop spans 12 amino acids. CDR1 and CDR2 from the germline V gene are SQVTM and ANQGSEA. Deletions cut 3 bases from V and 5 bases from J, with 10 bases between. The CDR3 sequence: CSVDGGGTEAFF. The DNA read from the CDR3 is TGCAGCGTTGATGGGGGGGGTACTGAA.

The CDR3 sequence is CASSLSGGGHNEKLFF. Partial CDR3 DNA: TGTGCCAGCAGTTTATCCGGCGGGGGCCATAATGAAAAA. This chain uses TRBV12-3 or TRBV12-4 with TRBJ1-4; TRBD1 might be the D (6 bases). The CDR3 end falls 3 residues outside the read, so it is completed with the germline J gene. V was shortened by 2 bases and J by 4 bases, with 14 bases between the two germline ends. CDR3 length: 16 amino acids.